This entry concerns a single TCR beta chain. Its target is unknown. This entry belongs to a study of blood T cells in healthy people across ages. The study, taken as a whole, reports: Leaving the PBMCs unsorted stopped any conclusive comparison of naive versus antigen-experienced cells.

Primers used in a second PCR of about 6 to 12 cycles were a sample-barcoded 5' primer and a J-beta primer mix. TCRdb redid the calling of the 5' RACE reads with MiXCR, one entry per CDR3 protein. Counted here are about 1,600,000 distinct CDR3 sequences, about 40% occurring once; the ten biggest clones make up 7.9%. Germline V CDR1 and CDR2: SGHTA, FQGTGA. Trimming shortened V by 1 base and J by 0 bases, and 2 bases separated the two germline ends. The CDR3 is 13 amino acids. Each donor's blood draw was roughly 10 milliliters of peripheral blood. Per-sample yields of isolated PBMCs were at least 6 million. Samples each yielded at least 6 micrograms of total RNA.

The source of this sequence is a woman younger than 30 in good health. The chain couples TRBV7-3 to TRBJ2-3; D remains unclear. Sequencing was done on a sample of blood. DNA for the CDR3: TGTGCCAGCAGCTTAAAAAGCACAGATACGCAGTATTTT. Translating gives CASSLKSTDTQYF.